The entry that follows covers one T cell receptor (beta chain) sequence. Antigen unknown. One end of the junction does not line up with germline, which may come from a read error. A modified ARM-PCR protocol with three rounds of nested PCR amplified TCRbeta. TCRdb ran MiXCR on the multiplex PCR reads and lists one entry per CDR3 protein. The sample includes under 250,000 distinct CDR3 sequences, 71% of them seen just once. This sample is part of a study of tumor and adjacent non-tumor tissue in lung cancer. The germline CDR1 and CDR2 sequences are DFQATT and SNEGSKA (reference sequence). This CDR3 has 14 amino acids. RNA was extracted from bulk tissue without any cell sorting. Findings and caveats of the study: Tumor repertoires had a smaller top 100 clone share than normal lung. Significantly higher TCR diversity was found in tumor than normal lung. Higher tumor TCR diversity was associated with shorter survival.

This receptor was obtained from a man aged 55-75 years with non-small cell lung cancer. The V call is TRBV20-1, the J call TRBJ2-5, with D tentatively TRBD1 (6 bases). Sequenced: lung tumor tissue. The DNA for the CDR3 is TGCAGTGCTAGTGAGGGACACAGCCAAGAGACTCAGTACTTC. The encoded protein is CSASEGHSQETQYF.